This TCR beta chain was captured by sequencing in a study of blood T cell repertoires in COVID-19. Study as a whole: Specimens from acute and convalescent COVID-19 originated in the United States, Italy and Spain. T cells, B-cell-depleted T cells, or PBMCs provided the cDNA or gDNA that served as material.

The CDR3 runs 15 residues. The V gene's germline CDR1 is MNHEY and CDR2 SMNVEV (reference sequence). V was trimmed by 6 bases and J by 0 bases, leaving 14 bases between them. Source study methods: The authors estimated nucleated cell counts from reference gene primer amplification. Profiling relied on immunoSEQ multiplex PCR, and the TCRdb table lists in-frame clones only, not all of them. V, J and clone size are taken as reported in that table, and D and trimming were inferred from the DNA itself. Of some 190,000 clones in the sample, approximately 85% were seen once. This clone was seen a few times.

The TCR comes from a woman between 55 and 75 years old with acute or convalescent COVID-19. Material for sequencing was peripheral blood. V gene TRBV27 combines with J gene TRBJ1-1, with a possible D match to TRBD1 (5 bases). This chain's CDR3 is CASRESGMVNTEAFF. In nucleotides, the CDR3 is TGTGCCAGCAGGGAATCAGGGATGGTGAACACTGAAGCTTTCTTT.